This T cell receptor beta chain was captured by sequencing in a study of CDR3 diversity in severe acne. This clonotype was counted only a few times. Each CDR3 protein gets one entry after TCRdb re-called the PCR reads with MiXCR. Of tens of thousands of distinct CDR3 sequences in the sample, around 50% were seen once. Trimming shortened V by 3 bases and J by 3 bases, and 17 bases separated the two germline ends. The CDR3 spans 15 residues. Germline CDR1 and CDR2: DFQATT and SNEGSKA (reference sequence). This sequence originates from a male donor in good health, without acne. The specimen sequenced was blood. The chain is built from TRBV20-1 and TRBJ2-5; tentative D call: TRBD1 (6 bases). In DNA form, the CDR3 reads TGCAGTGCTAGGCTTCAGGGGCGCAAAAAAGAGACCCAGTACTTC. Translated, it gives CSARLQGRKKETQYF.